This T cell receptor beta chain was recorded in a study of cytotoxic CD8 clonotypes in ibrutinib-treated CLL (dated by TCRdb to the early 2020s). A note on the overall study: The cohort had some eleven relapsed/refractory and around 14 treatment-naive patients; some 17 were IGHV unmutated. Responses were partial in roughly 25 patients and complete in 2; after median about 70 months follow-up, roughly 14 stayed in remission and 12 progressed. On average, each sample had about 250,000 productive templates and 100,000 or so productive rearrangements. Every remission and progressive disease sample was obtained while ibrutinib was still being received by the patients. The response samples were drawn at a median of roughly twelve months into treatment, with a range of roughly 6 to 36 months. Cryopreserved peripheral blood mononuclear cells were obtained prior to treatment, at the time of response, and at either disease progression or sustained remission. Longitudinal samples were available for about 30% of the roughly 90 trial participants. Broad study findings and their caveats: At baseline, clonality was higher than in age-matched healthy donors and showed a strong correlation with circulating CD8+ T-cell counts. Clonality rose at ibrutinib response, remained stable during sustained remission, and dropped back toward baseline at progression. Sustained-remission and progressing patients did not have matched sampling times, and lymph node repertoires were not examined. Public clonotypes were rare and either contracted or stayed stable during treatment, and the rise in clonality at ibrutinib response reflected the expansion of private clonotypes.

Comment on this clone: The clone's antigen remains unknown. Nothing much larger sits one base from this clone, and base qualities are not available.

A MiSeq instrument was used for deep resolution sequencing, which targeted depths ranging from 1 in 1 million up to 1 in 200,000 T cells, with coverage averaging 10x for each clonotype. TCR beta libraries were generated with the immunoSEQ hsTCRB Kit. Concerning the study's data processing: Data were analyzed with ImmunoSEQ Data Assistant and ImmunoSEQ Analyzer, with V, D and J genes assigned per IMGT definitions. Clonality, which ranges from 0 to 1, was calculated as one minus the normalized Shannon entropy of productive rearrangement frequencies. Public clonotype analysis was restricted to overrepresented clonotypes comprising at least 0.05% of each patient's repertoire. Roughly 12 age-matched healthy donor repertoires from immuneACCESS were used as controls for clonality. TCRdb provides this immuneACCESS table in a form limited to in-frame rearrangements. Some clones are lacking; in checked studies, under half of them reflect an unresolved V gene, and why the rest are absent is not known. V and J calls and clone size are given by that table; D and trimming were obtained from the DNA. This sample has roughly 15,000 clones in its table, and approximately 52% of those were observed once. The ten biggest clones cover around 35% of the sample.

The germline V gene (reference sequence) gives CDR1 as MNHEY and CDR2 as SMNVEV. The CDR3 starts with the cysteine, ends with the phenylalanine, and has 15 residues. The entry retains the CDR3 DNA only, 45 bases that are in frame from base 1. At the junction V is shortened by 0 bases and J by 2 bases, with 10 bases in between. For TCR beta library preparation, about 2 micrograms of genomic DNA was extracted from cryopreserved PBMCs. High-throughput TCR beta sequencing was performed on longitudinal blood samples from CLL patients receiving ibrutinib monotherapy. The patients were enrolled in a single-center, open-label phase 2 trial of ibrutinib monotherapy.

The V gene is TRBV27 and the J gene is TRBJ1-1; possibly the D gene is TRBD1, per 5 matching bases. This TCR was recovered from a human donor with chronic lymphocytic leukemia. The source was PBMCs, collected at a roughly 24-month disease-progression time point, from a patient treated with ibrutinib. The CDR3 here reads CASSLSQGGNTEAFF. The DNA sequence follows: TGTGCCAGCAGTTTATCGCAGGGTGGAAACACTGAAGCTTTCTTT.